This section outlines one T cell receptor (beta chain) sequence together with its context. Per the original methods: Amplification with reference gene primers provided the estimates of nucleated cell counts. Profiling relied on immunoSEQ multiplex PCR, and the TCRdb table lists in-frame clones only, not all of them. V and J calls plus clone size are reproduced from that table; the DNA served to infer D and trimming. The sample has roughly 140,000 clones; roughly 88% are singletons. The sample belongs to a study of blood T cell repertoires in COVID-19. Study-level background: Sample material is recorded as cDNA or gDNA derived from T cells, B-cell-depleted T cells, or PBMCs.

Per germline, CDR1 MRHNA and CDR2 SNTAGT. With V trimmed by 6 bases and J by 4 bases, 4 bases remained unmatched. This CDR3 has 14 amino acids. The receptor's source is a human donor in a cohort sampled during active COVID-19. The material sequenced was peripheral blood. This chain uses TRBV6-4 with TRBJ1-3; TRBD1 matches at 9 bases. The CDR3 DNA sequence: TGTGCCAGCAGGACAGGGGGATCCGGAAACACCATATATTTT. It translates to CASRTGGSGNTIYF.